This TCR beta chain was captured in a study of cytotoxic CD8 clonotypes in ibrutinib-treated CLL. The CDR3 runs to 10 residues. CDR1 is LGHNT and CDR2 is FRNRAP in the germline V gene. V lost 1 base to trimming and J lost 7 bases, with 2 bases between them. Sequencing used immunoSEQ multiplex PCR; TCRdb keeps in-frame clones, though not all of them. The top ten clones hold around 5.1% of a sample with nearly 300,000 clones, roughly four fifths of them seen once. The gene calls are TRBV12-5 and TRBJ2-7, with D unclear. This TCR was sampled from a human donor with chronic lymphocytic leukemia. The source material was PBMCs, sampled at disease progression, from a patient treated with ibrutinib. CDR3 bases: TGTGCTAGTGGTTTGGGAGAGCAGTACTTC. It specifies CASGLGEQYF.